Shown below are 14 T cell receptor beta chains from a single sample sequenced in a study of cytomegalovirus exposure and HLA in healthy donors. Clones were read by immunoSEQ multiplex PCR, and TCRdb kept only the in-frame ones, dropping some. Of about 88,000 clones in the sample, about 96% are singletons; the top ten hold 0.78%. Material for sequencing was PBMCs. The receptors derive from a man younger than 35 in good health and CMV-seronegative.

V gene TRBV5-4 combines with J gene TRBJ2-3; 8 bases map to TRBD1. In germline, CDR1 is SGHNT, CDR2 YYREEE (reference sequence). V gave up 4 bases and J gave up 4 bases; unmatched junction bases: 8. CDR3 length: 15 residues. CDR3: CASSRGQEVPDTQYF. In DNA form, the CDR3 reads TGTGCCAGCAGCCGGGGACAGGAGGTCCCAGATACGCAGTATTTT.

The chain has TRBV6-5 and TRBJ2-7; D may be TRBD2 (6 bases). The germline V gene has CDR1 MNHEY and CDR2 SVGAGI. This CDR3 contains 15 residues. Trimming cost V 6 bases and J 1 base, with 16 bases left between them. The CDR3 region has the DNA TGTGCCAGCAGCCCGGGGCGGGGCAGATCCTACGAGCAGTACGTC. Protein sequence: CASSPGRGRSYEQYV.

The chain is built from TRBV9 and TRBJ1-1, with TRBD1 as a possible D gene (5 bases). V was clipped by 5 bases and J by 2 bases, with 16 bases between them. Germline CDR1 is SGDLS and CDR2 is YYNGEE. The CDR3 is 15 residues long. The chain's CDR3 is CASSASPGYNTEAFF. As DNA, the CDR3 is TGTGCCAGCAGTGCTTCCCCAGGGTATAACACTGAAGCTTTCTTT.

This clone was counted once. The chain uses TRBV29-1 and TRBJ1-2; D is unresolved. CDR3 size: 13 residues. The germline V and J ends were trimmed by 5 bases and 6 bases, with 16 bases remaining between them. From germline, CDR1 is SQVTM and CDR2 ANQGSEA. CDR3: CSVRTQTGDGYTF. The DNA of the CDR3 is TGCAGCGTTCGGACCCAAACGGGAGATGGCTACACCTTC.

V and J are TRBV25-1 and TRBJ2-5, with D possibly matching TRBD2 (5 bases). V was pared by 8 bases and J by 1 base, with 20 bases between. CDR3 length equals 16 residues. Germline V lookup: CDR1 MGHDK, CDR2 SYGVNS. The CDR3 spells CASQTSAFTSQETQYF. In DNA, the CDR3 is TGTGCCAGCCAAACCTCCGCCTTTACTAGCCAAGAGACCCAGTACTTC.

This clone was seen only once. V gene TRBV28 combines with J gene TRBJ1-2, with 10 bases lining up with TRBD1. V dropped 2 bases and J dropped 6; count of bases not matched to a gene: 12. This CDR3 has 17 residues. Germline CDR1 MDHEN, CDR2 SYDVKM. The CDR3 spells CASSLAGLGTGANGYTF. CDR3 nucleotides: TGTGCCAGCAGTTTAGCCGGCCTCGGGACAGGGGCTAATGGCTACACCTTC.

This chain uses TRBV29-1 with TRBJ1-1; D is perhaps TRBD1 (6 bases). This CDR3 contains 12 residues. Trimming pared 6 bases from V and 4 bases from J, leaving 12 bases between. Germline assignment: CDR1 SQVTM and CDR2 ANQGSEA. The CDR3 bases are TGCAGCGTGACAGGCCCGTTCACTGAAGCTTTCTTT. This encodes CSVTGPFTEAFF.

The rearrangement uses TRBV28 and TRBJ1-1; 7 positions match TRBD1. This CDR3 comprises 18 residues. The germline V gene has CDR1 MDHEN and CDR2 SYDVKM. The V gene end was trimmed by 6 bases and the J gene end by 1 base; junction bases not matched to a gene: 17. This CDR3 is CASRLEGAPLLPNTEAFF. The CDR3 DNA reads TGTGCCAGCAGGCTTGAGGGGGCGCCTTTGCTACCGAACACTGAAGCTTTCTTT.

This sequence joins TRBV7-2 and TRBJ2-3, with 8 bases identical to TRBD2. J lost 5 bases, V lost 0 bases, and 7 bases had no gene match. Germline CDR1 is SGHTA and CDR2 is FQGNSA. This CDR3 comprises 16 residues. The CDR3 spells CASSLAGAGAGDTQYF. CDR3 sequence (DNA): TGTGCCAGCAGCTTAGCAGGAGCGGGAGCAGGAGATACGCAGTATTTT.

The CDR3 nucleotides are TGTGCCAGCAGTTTTAGTGGACAGGGGGCCAACATTCAGTACTTC. As protein: CASSFSGQGANIQYF. This chain connects TRBV28 to TRBJ2-4; 11 bases align to TRBD1. Trimming took 3 bases from V and 7 from J; bases not matched to a gene: 5. CDR1 is MDHEN, CDR2 SYDVKM, per germline. The CDR3 runs to 15 residues.

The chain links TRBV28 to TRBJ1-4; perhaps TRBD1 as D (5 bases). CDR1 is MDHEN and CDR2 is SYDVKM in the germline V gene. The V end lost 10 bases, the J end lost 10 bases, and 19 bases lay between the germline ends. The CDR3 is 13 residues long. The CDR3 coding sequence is TGTGCCACCCTCAAGGGGTTTCAAGGAAAACTGTTTTTT. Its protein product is CATLKGFQGKLFF.

The CDR3 DNA is TGTGCCACCAGCAGAGATCTTATGGTCGGACTAGCGGGAGTGGGGCAGTTCTTC. Amino acid sequence: CATSRDLMVGLAGVGQFF. The gene calls are TRBV15 and TRBJ2-1, with TRBD2 identical over 13 bases. CDR3 length: 18 residues. Germline loops: CDR1 LNHNV, CDR2 YYDKDF (reference sequence). J gave up 12 bases and V 0 bases, and 14 bases lay outside the gene matches.

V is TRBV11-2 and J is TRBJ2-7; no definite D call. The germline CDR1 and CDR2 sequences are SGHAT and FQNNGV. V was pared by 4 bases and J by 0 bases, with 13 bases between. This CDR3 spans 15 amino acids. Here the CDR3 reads CASSSPAYYSYEQYF. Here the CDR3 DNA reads TGTGCCAGCAGCTCCCCCGCTTACTACTCCTACGAGCAGTACTTC.

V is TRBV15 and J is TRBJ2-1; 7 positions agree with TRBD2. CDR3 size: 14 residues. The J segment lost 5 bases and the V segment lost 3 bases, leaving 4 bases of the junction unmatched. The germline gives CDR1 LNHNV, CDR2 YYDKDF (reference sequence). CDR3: CATSRGGSDNEQFF. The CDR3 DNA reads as TGTGCCACCAGCAGGGGGGGGTCGGACAATGAGCAGTTCTTC.